There are many counts of the clone carrying this T cell receptor (beta chain). A single record per CDR3 protein comes from TCRdb applying MiXCR to the 5' RACE reads. The sample includes about 12,000 distinct CDR3 sequences, about 6.2% of them seen just once. These data are taken from a study of spatial heterogeneity in lung cancer. V was cut by 2 bases and J by 4 bases, with 8 bases left in between. This CDR3 region has 13 residues. As to time point: sample taken at primary tumor resection. Frozen PBMC, nontumor lung or tumor provided whole RNA, which was sequenced unsorted. The donor population consisted of approximately 70 patients with untreated, early-stage non-small cell lung cancer.

The chain couples TRBV12-3 or TRBV12-4 to TRBJ1-2; D ambiguous. Sequencing used normal lung tissue next to the tumor, obtained at surgery. The receptor comes from a male donor with early-stage non-small cell lung cancer. For the CDR3, the DNA is TGTGCCAGCAGTTTAAACAGAGTCTATGGCTACACCTTC. Translation gives CASSLNRVYGYTF.